This T cell receptor beta chain derives from a study of blood T cells in healthy people across ages. Peripheral blood was drawn, about 9.1 milliliters per donor. Isolated per sample were at least 6 million PBMCs. The authors ran a second PCR of about 7 to 11 cycles using a sample-barcoded 5' primer and a J-beta primer mix. MiXCR, run by TCRdb on the 5' RACE reads, gives a single entry per CDR3 protein. This sample has about 1.5 million distinct CDR3 sequences, with less than 45% found just once. The CDR3 sequence is 15 residues long. Germline V CDR1 and CDR2: SGHRS, YFSETQ. J lost 8 bases, V lost 4 bases, and 9 bases had no gene match. Overall study results and limits: Older age coincided with a roughly linear decline in TCR beta diversity per million T cells. The CMV status of each donor remained undetermined, and this could have confounded shifts in expanded clonotypes.

Details on this clonotype: The antigen is not known.

The chain links TRBV5-1 to TRBJ2-3; 11 nucleotides match TRBD2. The origin of this receptor is a woman aged 18-29 years in good health. The sample taken for sequencing was blood. The CDR3: CASSPTSGKLGTQYF. The CDR3 DNA is TGCGCCAGCAGCCCGACTAGCGGGAAACTTGGTACGCAGTATTTT.